This T cell receptor beta chain was sequenced during a study of shared clonotypes between healthy human individuals. Study-wide context: Serving as donors were two women and a few men, whose ages spanned 18 to 49.

The run depth of the assay was deep. Some clones are missing from TCRdb's copy, which holds only in-frame ones; the method was immunoSEQ multiplex PCR. The sample contains a few hundred thousand clones, about 97% of which appear only once. Between the trimmed V and J ends, which lost 3 bases and 2 bases, there was a span of 11 bases. Germline CDR1 MNHEY, CDR2 SMNVEV (reference sequence). This CDR3 contains 14 residues. As regards this clone: Its antigen is still unknown.

Both subsets, CD45RA+ naive and CD45RA-negative memory, were split from the CD4+ cells. Study findings and constraints: Shared clonotypes: roughly 4.5% naive CD4, roughly 3.8% naive CD8, 2% to 2.5% memory CD4, 0.4% memory CD8.

Sequenced: naive CD4+ T cells sorted from blood. The subset was: CD45RA+ positively selected. The receptor was derived from a woman aged 25-40 years in good health. The chain carries TRBV27 and TRBJ2-7, with D tentatively TRBD1 (5 bases). The CDR3, as DNA: TGTGCCAGCAGTTTCACAAGGGGAACCTACGAGCAGTACTTC. Translating it yields CASSFTRGTYEQYF.